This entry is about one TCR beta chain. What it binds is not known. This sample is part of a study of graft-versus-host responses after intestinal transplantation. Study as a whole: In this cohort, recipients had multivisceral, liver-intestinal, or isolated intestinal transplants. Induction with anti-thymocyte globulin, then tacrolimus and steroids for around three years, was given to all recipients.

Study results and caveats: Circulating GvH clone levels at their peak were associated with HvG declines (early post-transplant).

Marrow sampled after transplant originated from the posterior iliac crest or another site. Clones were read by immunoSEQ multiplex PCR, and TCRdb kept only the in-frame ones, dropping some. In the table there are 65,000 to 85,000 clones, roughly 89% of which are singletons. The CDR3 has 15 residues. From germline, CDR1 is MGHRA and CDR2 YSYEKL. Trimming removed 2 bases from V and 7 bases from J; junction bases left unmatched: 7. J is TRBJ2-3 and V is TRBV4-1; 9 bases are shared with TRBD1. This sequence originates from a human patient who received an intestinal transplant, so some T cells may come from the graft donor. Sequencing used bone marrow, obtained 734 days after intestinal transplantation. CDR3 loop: CASSQPGTGKNTQYF. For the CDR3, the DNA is TGCGCCAGCAGCCAACCAGGGACAGGGAAAAATACGCAGTATTTT.